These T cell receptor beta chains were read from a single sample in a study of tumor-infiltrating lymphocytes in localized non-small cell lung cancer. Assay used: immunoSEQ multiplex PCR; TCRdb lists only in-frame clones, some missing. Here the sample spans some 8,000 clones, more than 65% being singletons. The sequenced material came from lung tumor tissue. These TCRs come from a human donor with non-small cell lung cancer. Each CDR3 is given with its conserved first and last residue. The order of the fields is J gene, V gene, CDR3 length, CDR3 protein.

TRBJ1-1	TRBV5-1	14	CASSSGPAGSEAFF
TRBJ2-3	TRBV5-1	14	CASSTEPQQDTQYF
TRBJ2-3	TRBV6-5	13	CASSGDSTDTQYF
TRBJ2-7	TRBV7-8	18	CASSPRPGTSGLSYEQYF
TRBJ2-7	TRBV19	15	CASSKLAGRSYEQYF
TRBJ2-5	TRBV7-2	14	CASSGPGTPETQYF
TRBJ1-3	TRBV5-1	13	CASSLEGGNTIYF
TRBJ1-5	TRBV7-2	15	CASSLAAVPNQPQHF
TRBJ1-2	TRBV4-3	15	CASSGSRCLRVGYTF
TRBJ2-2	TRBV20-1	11	CSASRAGELFF
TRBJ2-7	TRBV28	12	CASSLPLDGQYF
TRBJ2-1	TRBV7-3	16	CASSLFGYKSGNEQFF
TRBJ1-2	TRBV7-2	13	CASSPRAFYGYTF
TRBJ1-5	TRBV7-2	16	CASSPRPGTGNQPQHF
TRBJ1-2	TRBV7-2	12	CASSLYASGYTF
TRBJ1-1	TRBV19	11	CASWTGSEAFF
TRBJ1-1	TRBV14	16	CASSPRTGGLDTEAFF
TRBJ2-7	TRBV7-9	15	CASSKTGGGRGEQYF
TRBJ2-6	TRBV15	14	CATSRDRGANVLTF
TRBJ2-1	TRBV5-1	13	CASSLGGANEQFF
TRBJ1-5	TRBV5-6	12	CASSLGAQPQHF
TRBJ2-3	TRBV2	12	CASHSSTDTQYF
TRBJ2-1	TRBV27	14	CASSPRTTDNEQFF
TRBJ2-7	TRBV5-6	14	CASRQERREGSQYF
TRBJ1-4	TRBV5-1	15	CASSPTGTGYEKLFF
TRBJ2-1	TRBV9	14	CASSETSGNNEQFF
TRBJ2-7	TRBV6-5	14	CASRFSGRSYEQYF
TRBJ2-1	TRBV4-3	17	CASSPGGAGVTYNEQFF
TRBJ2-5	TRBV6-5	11	CASSPGETQYF
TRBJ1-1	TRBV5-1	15	CASSLGHQGGTEAFF